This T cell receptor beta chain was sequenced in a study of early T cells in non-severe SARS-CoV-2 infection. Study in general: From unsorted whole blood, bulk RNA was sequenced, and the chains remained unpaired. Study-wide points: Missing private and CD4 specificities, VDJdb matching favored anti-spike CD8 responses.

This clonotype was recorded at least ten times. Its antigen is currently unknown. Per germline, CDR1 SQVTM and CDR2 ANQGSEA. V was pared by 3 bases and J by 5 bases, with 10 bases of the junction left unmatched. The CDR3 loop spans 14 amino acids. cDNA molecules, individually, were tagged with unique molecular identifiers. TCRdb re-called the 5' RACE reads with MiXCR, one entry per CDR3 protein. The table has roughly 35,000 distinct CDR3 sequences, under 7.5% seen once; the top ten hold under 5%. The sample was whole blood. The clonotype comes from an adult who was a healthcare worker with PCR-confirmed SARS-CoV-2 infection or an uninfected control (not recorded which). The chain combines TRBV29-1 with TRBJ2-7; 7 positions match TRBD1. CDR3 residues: CSVEIGTEKNEQYF. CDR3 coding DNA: TGCAGCGTTGAGATCGGGACAGAAAAGAACGAGCAGTACTTC.